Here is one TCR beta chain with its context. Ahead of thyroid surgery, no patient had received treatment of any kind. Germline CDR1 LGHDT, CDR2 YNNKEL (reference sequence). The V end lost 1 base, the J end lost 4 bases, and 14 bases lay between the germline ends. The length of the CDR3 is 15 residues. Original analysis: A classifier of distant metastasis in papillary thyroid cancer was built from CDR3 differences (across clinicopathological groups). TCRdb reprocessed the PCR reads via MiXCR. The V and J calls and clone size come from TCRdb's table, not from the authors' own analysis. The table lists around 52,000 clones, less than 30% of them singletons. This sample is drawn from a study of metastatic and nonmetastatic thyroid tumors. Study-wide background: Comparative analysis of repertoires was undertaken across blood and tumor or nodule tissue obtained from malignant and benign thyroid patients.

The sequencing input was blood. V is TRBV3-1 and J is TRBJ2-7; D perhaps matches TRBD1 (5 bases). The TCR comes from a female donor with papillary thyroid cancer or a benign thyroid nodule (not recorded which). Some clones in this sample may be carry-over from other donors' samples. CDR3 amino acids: CASSQGTPGWYEQYF. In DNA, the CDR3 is TGTGCCAGCAGCCAAGGAACCCCAGGGTGGTACGAGCAGTACTTC.